The table lists the clone carrying this T cell receptor beta chain with many counts. Its antigen is not identified. This record comes from a study of T cells after yellow fever vaccination. Each CDR3 protein gets one entry after TCRdb re-called the 5' RACE reads with MiXCR. The table records more than 90,000 distinct CDR3 sequences, 7% to 8.5% of them present only once. Germline CDR1 is MNHEY and CDR2 is SVGAGI. This CDR3 has 12 amino acids. V lost 6 bases, J lost 0 bases, and 6 bases lay in between. Regarding the study as a whole: Most clones from primary vaccination were detected again post-booster (96% CD4, 88% CD8). Weaker, the secondary response peaked sooner, at day 5 versus 15. Within FACS-sorted repertoires, abundant clonotypes contaminating from the bulk population could be present. Clonotypes appearing in both CD4 and CD8 compartments existed, and their share was small.

V gene TRBV6-5 combines with J gene TRBJ2-7, with unresolved D. The clonotype comes from a man aged 30 to 39 who received the YFV17D yellow fever vaccine. Sample: CD8+ T cells sorted from PBMCs, taken 45 days after the yellow fever booster vaccination. The CDR3 region has the DNA TGTGCCAGCAGCGCGAGCTCCTACGAGCAGTACTTC. The encoded protein is CASSASSYEQYF.